These T cell receptor beta chains were read from a single sample in a study of blood T cell repertoires in COVID-19. Sequencing was performed with immunoSEQ multiplex PCR; in TCRdb, only in-frame clones are kept and a portion is missing. The table lists 200,000 to 250,000 clones, about 90% of them singletons. Sequencing was performed on PBMCs or T cells enriched from blood (not recorded which). All receptors derive from a man aged 25 to 40 who had recovered from COVID-19. Both conserved end residues are part of each CDR3. D genes are given only for firm matches. Size is stated for part of the rows, as once, few or many counts, or as a class when the clone is expanded.

V	D	size	J	length	CDR3	DNA
TRBV30	NA	NA	TRBJ2-7	14	CASQSEDSSYEQYF	TGTGCCAGCCAAAGTGAAGACAGCTCCTACGAGCAGTACTTC
TRBV7-2	TRBD1	NA	TRBJ1-4	14	CASRGQGAGEKLFF	TGTGCCAGCAGGGGACAGGGGGCCGGTGAAAAACTGTTTTTT
TRBV20-1	TRBD2	NA	TRBJ2-7	14	CSASISGSSYEQYF	TGCAGTGCTAGTATTAGCGGGAGCTCCTACGAGCAGTACTTC
TRBV27	NA	NA	TRBJ2-1	12	CASSLAGNEQFF	TGTGCCAGCAGTTTAGCGGGAAATGAGCAGTTCTTC
TRBV5-4	TRBD2	NA	TRBJ2-7	17	CASSTGLAGYPSYEQYF	TGTGCCAGCAGCACGGGACTAGCGGGATATCCATCCTACGAGCAGTACTTC
TRBV3-1/TRBV3-2	NA	NA	TRBJ2-7	12	CASSHFSYEQYF	TGTGCCAGCAGCCACTTCTCCTACGAGCAGTACTTC
TRBV7-9	NA	NA	TRBJ2-4	17	CASRPTGWEAAKNIQYF	TGTGCCAGCAGACCTACTGGGTGGGAGGCTGCCAAAAACATTCAGTACTTC
TRBV29-1	NA	once	TRBJ2-7	12	CSVEDGGSEQYF	TGCAGCGTTGAAGATGGGGGCAGCGAGCAGTACTTC
TRBV3-1/TRBV3-2	NA	NA	TRBJ1-4	13	CASTPEGNEKLFF	TGTGCCAGCACCCCTGAGGGTAATGAAAAACTGTTTTTT
TRBV5-5	NA	NA	TRBJ2-7	17	CASSFREDSLVSYEQYF	TGTGCCAGCAGCTTCCGGGAGGACAGCCTGGTCTCCTACGAGCAGTACTTC
TRBV12-3/TRBV12-4	NA	NA	TRBJ1-2	13	CASSLRQTNGYTF	TGTGCCAGCAGCCTTAGACAGACGAATGGCTACACCTTC